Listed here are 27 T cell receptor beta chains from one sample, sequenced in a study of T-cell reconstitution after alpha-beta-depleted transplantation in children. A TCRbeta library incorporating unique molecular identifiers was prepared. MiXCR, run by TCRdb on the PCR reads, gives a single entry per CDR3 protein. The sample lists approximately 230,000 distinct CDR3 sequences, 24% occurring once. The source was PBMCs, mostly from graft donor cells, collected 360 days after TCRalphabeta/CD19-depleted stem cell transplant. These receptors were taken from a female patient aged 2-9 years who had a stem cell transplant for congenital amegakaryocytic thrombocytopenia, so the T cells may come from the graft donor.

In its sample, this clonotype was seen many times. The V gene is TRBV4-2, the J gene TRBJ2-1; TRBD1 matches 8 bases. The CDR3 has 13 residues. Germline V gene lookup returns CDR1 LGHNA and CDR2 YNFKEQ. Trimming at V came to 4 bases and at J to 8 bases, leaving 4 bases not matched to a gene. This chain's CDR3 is CASSPDRGYEQFF. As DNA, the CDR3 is TGTGCCAGCAGCCCCGACAGGGGCTATGAGCAGTTCTTC.

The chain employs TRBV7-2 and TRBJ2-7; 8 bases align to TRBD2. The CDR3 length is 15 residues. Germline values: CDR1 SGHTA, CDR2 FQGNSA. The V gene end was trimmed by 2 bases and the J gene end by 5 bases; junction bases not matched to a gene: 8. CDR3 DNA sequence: TGTGCCAGCAGCTTATCGCGAGCGGGAGACCACGAGCAGTACTTC. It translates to CASSLSRAGDHEQYF.

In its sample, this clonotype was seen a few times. Here the CDR3 DNA reads TGTGCCAGCGGGGTCCCGTACGAGCAGTACTTC. It translates to CASGVPYEQYF. The J gene is TRBJ2-7, the V gene TRBV6-5; D call uncertain. This CDR3 region has 11 residues. Trimming shortened V by 8 bases and J by 4 bases, and 9 bases separated the two germline ends. The germline V gene encodes CDR1 MNHEY and CDR2 SVGAGI.

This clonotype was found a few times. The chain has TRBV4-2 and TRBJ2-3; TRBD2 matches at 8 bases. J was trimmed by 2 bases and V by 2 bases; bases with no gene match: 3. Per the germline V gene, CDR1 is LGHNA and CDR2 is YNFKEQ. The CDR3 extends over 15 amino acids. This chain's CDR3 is CASSQNSGTTDTQYF. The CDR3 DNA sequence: TGTGCCAGCAGCCAAAATAGCGGGACCACAGATACGCAGTATTTT.

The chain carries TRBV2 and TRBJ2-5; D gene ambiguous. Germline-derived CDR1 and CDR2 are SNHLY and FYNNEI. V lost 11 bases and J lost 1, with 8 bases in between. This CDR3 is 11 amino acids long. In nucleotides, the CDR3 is TGTGCCTTGTTGCGCCAAGAGACCCAGTACTTC. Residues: CALLRQETQYF.

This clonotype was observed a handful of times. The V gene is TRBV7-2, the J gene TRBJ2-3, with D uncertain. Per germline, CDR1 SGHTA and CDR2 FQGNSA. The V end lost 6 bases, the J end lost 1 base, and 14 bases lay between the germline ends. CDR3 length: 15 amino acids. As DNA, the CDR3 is TGTGCCAGCAGTCTTCTAAACCTCGGCACAGATACGCAGTATTTT. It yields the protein CASSLLNLGTDTQYF. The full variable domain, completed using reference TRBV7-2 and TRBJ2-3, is GAGVSQSPSNKVTEKGKDVELRCDPISGHTALYWYRQSLGQGLEFLIYFQGNSAPDKSGLPSDRFSAERTGGSVSTLTIQRTQQEDSAVYLCASSLLNLGTDTQYFGPGTRLTVL.

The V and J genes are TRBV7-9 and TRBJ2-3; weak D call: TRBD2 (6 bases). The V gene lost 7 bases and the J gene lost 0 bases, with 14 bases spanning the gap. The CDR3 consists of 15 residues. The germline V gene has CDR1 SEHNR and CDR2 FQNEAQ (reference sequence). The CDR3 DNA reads TGTGCCAGCAAACCATCCGGACTAAGCACAGATACGCAGTATTTT. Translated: CASKPSGLSTDTQYF.

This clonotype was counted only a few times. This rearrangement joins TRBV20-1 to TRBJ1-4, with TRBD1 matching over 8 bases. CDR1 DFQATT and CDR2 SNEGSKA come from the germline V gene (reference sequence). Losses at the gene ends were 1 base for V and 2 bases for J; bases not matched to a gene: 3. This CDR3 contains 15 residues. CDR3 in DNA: TGCAGTGCTAGAGGTTCAGGGGGCACTAATGAAAAACTGTTTTTT. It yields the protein CSARGSGGTNEKLFF.

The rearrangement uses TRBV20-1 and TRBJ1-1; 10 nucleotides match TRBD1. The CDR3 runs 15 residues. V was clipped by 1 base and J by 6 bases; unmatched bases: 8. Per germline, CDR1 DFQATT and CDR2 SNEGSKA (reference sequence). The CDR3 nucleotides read TGCAGTGCTAGAGGCTTGACAGGGGGCTTTGCTGAAGCTTTCTTT. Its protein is CSARGLTGGFAEAFF.

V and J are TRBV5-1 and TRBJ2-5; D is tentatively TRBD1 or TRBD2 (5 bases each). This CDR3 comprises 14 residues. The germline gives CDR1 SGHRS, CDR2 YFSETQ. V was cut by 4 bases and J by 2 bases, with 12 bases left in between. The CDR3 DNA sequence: TGCGCCAGCAGCCCTCCGGGACCGCAAGAGACCCAGTACTTC. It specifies CASSPPGPQETQYF. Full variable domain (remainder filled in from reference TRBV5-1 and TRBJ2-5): KAGVTQTPRYLIKTRGQQVTLSCSPISGHRSVSWYQQTPGQGLQFLFEYFSETQRNKGNFPGRFSGRQFSNSRSEMNVSTLELGDSALYLCASSPPGPQETQYFGPGTRLLVL.

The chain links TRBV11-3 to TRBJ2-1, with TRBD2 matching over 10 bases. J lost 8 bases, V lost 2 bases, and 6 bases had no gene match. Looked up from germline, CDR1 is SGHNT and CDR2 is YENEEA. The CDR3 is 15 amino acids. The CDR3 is CASSLRTSGADEQFF. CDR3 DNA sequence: TGTGCCAGCAGCTTAAGGACTAGCGGAGCTGATGAGCAGTTCTTC. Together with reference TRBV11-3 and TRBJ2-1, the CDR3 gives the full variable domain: EAGVVQSPRYKIIEKKQPVAFWCNPISGHNTLYWYLQNLGQGPELLIRYENEEAVDDSQLPKDRFSAERLKGVDSTLKIQPAELGDSAVYLCASSLRTSGADEQFFGPGTRLTVL.

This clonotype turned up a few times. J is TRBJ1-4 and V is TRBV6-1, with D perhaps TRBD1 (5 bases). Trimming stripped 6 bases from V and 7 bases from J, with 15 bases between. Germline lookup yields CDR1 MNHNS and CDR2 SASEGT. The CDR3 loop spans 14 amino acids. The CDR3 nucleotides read TGTGCCAGCAGAACCGGAGGGGATCCTGAAAAACTGTTTTTT. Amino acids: CASRTGGDPEKLFF.

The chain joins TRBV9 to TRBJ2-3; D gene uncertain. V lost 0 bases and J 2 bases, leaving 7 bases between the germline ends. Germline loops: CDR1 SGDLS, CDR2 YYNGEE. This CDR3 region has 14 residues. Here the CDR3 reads CASSVGHLTDTQYF. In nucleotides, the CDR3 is TGTGCCAGCAGCGTAGGGCACCTCACAGATACGCAGTATTTT.

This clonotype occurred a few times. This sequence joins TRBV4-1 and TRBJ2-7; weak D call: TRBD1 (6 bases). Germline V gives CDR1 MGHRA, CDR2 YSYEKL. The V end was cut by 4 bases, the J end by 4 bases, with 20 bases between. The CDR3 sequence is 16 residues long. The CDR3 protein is CASSLTEGHLGYEQYF. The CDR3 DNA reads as TGCGCCAGCAGCCTTACAGAGGGACATCTTGGGTACGAGCAGTACTTC.

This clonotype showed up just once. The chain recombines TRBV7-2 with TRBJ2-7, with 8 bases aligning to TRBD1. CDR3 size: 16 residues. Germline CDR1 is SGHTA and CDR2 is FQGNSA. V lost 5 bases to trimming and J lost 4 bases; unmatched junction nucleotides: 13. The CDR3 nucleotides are TGTGCCAGCAGCCTACAGACAGGGGCATCTAGGTACGAGCAGTACTTC. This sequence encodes CASSLQTGASRYEQYF.

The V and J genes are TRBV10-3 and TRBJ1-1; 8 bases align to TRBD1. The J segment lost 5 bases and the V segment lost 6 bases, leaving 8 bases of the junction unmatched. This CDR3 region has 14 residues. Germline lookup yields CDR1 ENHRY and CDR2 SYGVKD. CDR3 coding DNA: TGTGCCATCAGGGACAGGGAGGGTCGGACTGAAGCTTTCTTT. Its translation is CAIRDREGRTEAFF.

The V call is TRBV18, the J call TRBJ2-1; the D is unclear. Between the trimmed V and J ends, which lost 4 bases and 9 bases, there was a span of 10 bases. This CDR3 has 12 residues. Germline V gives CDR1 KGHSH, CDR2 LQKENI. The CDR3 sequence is CASSLLWGEQFF. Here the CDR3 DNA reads TGTGCCAGCTCACTCTTATGGGGTGAGCAGTTCTTC. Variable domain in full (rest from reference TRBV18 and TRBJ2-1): NAGVMQNPRHLVRRRGQEARLRCSPMKGHSHVYWYRQLPEEGLKFMVYLQKENIIDESGMPKERFSAEFPKEGPSILRIQQVVRGDSAAYFCASSLLWGEQFFGPGTRLTVL.

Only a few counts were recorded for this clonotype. This chain's CDR3 is CASSMTSGYEQYF. Here the CDR3 DNA reads TGTGCCAGCAGCATGACTAGCGGATACGAGCAGTACTTC. This chain joins TRBV27 and TRBJ2-7; 9 positions match TRBD2. Germline V CDR1 and CDR2: MNHEY, SMNVEV (reference sequence). This CDR3 region has 13 residues. The J segment lost 4 bases and the V segment lost 6 bases, leaving 4 bases of the junction unmatched.

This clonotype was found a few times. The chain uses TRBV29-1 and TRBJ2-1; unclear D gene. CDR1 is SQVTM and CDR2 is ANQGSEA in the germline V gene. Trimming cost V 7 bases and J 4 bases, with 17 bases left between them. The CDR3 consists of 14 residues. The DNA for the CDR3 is TGCAGCGCCGCTACGGACCCGCGGTACAATGAGCAGTTCTTC. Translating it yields CSAATDPRYNEQFF.

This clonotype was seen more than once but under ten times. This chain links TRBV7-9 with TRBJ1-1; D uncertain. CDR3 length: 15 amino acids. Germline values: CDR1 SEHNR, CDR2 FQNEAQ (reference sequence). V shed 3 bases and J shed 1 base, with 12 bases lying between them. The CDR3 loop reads CASSFSAPRNTEAFF. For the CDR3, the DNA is TGTGCCAGCAGCTTTTCGGCACCGAGGAACACTGAAGCTTTCTTT.

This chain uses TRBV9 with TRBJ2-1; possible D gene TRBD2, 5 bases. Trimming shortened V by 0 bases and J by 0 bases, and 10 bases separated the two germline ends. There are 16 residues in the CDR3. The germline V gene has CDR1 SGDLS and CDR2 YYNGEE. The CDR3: CASSVDSGSSYNEQFF. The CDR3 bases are TGTGCCAGCAGCGTAGATAGTGGGAGCTCCTACAATGAGCAGTTCTTC.

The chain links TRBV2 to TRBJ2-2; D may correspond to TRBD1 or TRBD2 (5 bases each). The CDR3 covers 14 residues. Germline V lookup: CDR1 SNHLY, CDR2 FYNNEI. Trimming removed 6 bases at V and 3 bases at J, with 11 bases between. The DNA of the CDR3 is TGTGCCAGCAGAGCGGACACCCACACCGGGGAGCTGTTTTTT. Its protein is CASRADTHTGELFF.

CDR3 sequence (DNA): TGTGCCAGCAGCCATGTGGACAGGGTGCCCAATGGCTACACCTTC. This gives the protein CASSHVDRVPNGYTF. The chain joins TRBV4-2 to TRBJ1-2; 8 nucleotides match TRBD1. V lost 3 bases, J lost 6 bases, and 9 bases stayed unmatched. This CDR3 has 15 residues. Per germline, CDR1 LGHNA and CDR2 YNFKEQ.

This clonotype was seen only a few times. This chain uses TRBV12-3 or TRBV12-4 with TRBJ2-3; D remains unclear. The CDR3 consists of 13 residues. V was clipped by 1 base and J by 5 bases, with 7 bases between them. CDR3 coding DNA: TGTGCCAGCAGTTTAGACAAGGGAGATACGCAGTATTTT. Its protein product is CASSLDKGDTQYF.

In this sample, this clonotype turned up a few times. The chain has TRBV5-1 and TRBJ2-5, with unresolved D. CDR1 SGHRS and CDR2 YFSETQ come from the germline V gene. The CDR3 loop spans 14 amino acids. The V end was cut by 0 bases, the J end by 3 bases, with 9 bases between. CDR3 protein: CASSLDPGEETQYF. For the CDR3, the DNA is TGCGCCAGCAGCTTGGATCCAGGCGAAGAGACCCAGTACTTC.

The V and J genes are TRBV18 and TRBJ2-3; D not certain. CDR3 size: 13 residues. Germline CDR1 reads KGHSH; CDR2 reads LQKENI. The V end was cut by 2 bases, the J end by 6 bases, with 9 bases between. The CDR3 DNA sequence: TGTGCCAGCTCACCAGGAGCTTCGGATACGCAGTATTTT. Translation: CASSPGASDTQYF. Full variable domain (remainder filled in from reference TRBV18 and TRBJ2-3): NAGVMQNPRHLVRRRGQEARLRCSPMKGHSHVYWYRQLPEEGLKFMVYLQKENIIDESGMPKERFSAEFPKEGPSILRIQQVVRGDSAAYFCASSPGASDTQYFGPGTRLTVL.

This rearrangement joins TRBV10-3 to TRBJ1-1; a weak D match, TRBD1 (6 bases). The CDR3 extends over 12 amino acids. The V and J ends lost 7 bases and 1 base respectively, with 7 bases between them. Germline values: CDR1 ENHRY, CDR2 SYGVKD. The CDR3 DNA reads TGTGCCATCATGACAGGGAACACTGAAGCTTTCTTT. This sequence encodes CAIMTGNTEAFF.